This TCR beta chain derives from a study of blood T cell repertoires in COVID-19 (TCRdb year 2020). Study-wide context: Collaborator samples came from the United States, Italy and Spain and covered acute and convalescent phases of COVID-19. A de-identified subject ID, COVID-19 status, age in years and sex were almost always included in the sample metadata. The material from the prospective study consisted of cDNA or gDNA derived from T cells, B-cell-depleted T cells, or PBMCs. Samples were obtained from the ongoing ImmuneRACE study (first 160 participants) and from some 1,300 subjects provided by 6 global collaborators. Where available, HLA class I and class II types were obtained from metadata supplied by the sample provider rather than from assay-based typing. A freely available public database, intended as a resource for researchers studying the immune response to SARS-CoV-2, is where the repertoires were released. Deeply sampled blood TCRbeta repertoires from subjects exposed to, actively infected with, or recovered from COVID-19 were included in the dataset. Results the study describes overall, beyond this receptor: The quantity of clinical and demographic metadata differed by source and by participant and was supplied without curation.

TCRbeta CDR3 regions were amplified from genomic DNA using the immunoSEQ Assay, a bias-controlled multiplex PCR. In the source study's methods: Nucleated cell counts per sample were estimated from amplification of reference gene primers within the assay. To quantify the absolute abundance of each unique TCRbeta CDR3 rearrangement, sequence reads were collapsed and filtered. For each sample, productive Simpson clonality was calculated by taking the square root of Simpson's diversity index across productive rearrangements. As stored in TCRdb, this immuneACCESS dataset retains in-frame rearrangements with V and J assigned. A fraction of the clones does not appear; measured against another copy, unresolved V genes explain less than half of the discrepancy, and the remainder lacks a known reason. D and trimming come from the DNA, and the V and J calls and clone size come from that table. For this sample the table gives 150,000 to 180,000 clones, of which 85% to 90% were detected only once. Of the sample, 15% falls within the top ten clones.

V is clipped by 8 bases and J by 3 bases, and the sequence between their germline boundaries is 11 bases long. The CDR3 measures 12 amino acids from cysteine to phenylalanine. Solely the CDR3 DNA is kept, with 36 bases framed from the first base. CDR1 and CDR2 were assigned from the germline V gene as ENHRY and SYGVKD. Each collaborating institution followed its own protocols to collect whole blood in K2EDTA tubes. For TCRbeta analysis, collaborators shipped samples as frozen whole blood, isolated PBMCs, or DNA extracted from either of those sample types. In regard to this clone: There is no known antigen for this receptor. One base away there is no much larger clone; base qualities are not given.

Sequenced input: peripheral blood. This receptor was identified in a woman aged 35 to 49 with acute or convalescent COVID-19. This chain is built from TRBV10-3 and TRBJ2-7, with the D segment identity uncertain. The nucleotide sequence is TGTGCCATCTCTCCAGGAAACTACGAGCAGTACTTC. This codes for CAISPGNYEQYF.